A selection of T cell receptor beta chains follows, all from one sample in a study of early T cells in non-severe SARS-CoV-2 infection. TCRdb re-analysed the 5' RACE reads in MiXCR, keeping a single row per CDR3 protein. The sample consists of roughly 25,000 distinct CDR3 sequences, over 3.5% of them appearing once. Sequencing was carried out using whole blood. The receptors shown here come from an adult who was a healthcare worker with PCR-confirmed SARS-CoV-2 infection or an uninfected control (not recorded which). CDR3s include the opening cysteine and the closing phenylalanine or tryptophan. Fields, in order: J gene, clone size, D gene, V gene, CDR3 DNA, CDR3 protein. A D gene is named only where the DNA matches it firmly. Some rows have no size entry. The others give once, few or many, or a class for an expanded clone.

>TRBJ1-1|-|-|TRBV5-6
TGTGCCAGCAGCACGAACACTGAAGCTTTCTTT
CASSTNTEAFF
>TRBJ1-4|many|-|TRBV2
TGTGCCAGCACCCCCGTCGGGGAAAAACTGTTTTTT
CASTPVGEKLFF
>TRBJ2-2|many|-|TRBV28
TGTGCCAGCAGTTTGTGGAGCGCCGGGGAGCTGTTTTTT
CASSLWSAGELFF
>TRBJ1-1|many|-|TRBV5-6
TGTGCCAGCAGCTTGAATGGGGCTGAAGCTTTCTTT
CASSLNGAEAFF
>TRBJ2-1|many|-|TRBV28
TGTGCCAGCAGTTCCGGAGCCTACAGCTCCTACAATGAGCAGTTCTTC
CASSSGAYSSYNEQFF
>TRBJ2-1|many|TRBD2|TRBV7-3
TGTGCCAGCAGCTCCAATGCGGGAGCTTACAATGAGCAGTTCTTC
CASSSNAGAYNEQFF
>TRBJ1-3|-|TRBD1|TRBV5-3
TGTGCCAGAAGCGGCACAGGGGGCGGGAACACCATATATTTT
CARSGTGGGNTIYF
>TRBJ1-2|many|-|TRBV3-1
TGTGCCAGCAGCTCGTGGGGCGGGGAGGTTCCTGGCTACACCTTC
CASSSWGGEVPGYTF
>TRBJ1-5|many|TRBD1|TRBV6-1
TGTGCCAGCCGCGGCGTGCCAGGACAGGGATACAATCAGCCCCAGCATTTT
CASRGVPGQGYNQPQHF
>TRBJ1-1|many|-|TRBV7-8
TGTGCCAGCAGCCCGAGCACTGAAGCTTTCTTT
CASSPSTEAFF
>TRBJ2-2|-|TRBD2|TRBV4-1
TGCGCCAGCAGCCAGTCCCTAGCGGGAGGGCCATTCACCGGGGAGCTGTTTTTT
CASSQSLAGGPFTGELFF
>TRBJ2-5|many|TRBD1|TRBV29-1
TGCAGCGTAAAGGGGGCTTTGGAGACCCAGTACTTC
CSVKGALETQYF
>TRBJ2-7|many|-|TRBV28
TGTGCCAGCGAGGGGACCTCCTACGAGCAGTACTTC
CASEGTSYEQYF
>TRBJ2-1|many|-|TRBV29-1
TGCAGCCTGGTTGAAAGGGGGAGGGAGCAGTTCTTC
CSLVERGREQFF
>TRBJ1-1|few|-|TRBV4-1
TGCGCCAGCAGCCAAGCTGAACCCCTGAACACTGAAGCTTTCTTT
CASSQAEPLNTEAFF
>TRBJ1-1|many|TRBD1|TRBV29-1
TGCAGCGTTTACGCTGAAGGACAGGGGGACCCGTTTGTTAACACTGAAGCTTTCTTT
CSVYAEGQGDPFVNTEAFF
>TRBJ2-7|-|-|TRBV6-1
TGTGCCAGCAGTGACTACGAGCAGTACTTC
CASSDYEQYF
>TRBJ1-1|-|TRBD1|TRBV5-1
TGCGCCAGCAGCTTGGCCGTACGACAGGGCGCTGAAGCTTTCTTT
CASSLAVRQGAEAFF
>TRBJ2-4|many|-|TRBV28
TGTGCCAGCGGCAAGAGAGGCCAAGCCAAAAACATTCAGTACTTC
CASGKRGQAKNIQYF
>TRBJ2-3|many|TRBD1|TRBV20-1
TGCAGTGCTAGGGGGGGGACAGGGACGACAGATACGCAGTATTTT
CSARGGTGTTDTQYF
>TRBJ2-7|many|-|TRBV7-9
TGTGCCAGCAGCTTCCCGAGTGGAGGGACCAACGAGCAGTACTTC
CASSFPSGGTNEQYF
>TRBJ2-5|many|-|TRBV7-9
TGTGCCAGCGGTCGGGGGGACACAGAGACCCAGTACTTC
CASGRGDTETQYF
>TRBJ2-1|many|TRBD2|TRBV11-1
TGTGCCAGCAGCCCCGTGGCTAGCGGGAGGGATGAGCAGTTCTTC
CASSPVASGRDEQFF
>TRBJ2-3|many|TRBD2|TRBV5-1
TGCGCCAGCAGCTTCCTAGCGGGAGGGGGCACAGATACGCAGTATTTT
CASSFLAGGGTDTQYF
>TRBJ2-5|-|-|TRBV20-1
TGCAGTGCTAGAGATCTGGCACTAGCCGGCGAGACCCAGTACTTC
CSARDLALAGETQYF
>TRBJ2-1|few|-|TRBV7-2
TGTGCCAGCAGCTCTAGCCCGGCTAGCGCCAATGAGCAGTTCTTC
CASSSSPASANEQFF
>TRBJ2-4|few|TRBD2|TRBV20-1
TGCAGTGCTAGAGATCGTGAAGCTAGCGGGAGTAATAAAAACATTCAGTACTTC
CSARDREASGSNKNIQYF
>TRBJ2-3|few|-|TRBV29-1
TGCAGCGTTGAATCCCAGGGACGCACAGATACGCAGTATTTT
CSVESQGRTDTQYF
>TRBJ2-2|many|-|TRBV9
TGTACCAGCAGCGTAGAGATGAGGACTCCAGGTGGCGGGGAGCTGTTTTTT
CTSSVEMRTPGGGELFF
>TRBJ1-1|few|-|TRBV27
TGTGCCAGCAGTTTCAATCCCGAGTCTGAAGCTTTCTTT
CASSFNPESEAFF
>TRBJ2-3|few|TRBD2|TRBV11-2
TGTGCCAGCAGCACCGGACTAGCGGGAGGGAGGGGCACAGATACGCAGTATTTT
CASSTGLAGGRGTDTQYF
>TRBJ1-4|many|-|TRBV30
TGTGCCTGGAGGTACATGGGAGGTGGTGAAAAACTGTTTTTT
CAWRYMGGGEKLFF
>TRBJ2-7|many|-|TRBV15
TGTGCCACCAGCAGAGATCCAACGGACGAGCAGTACTTC
CATSRDPTDEQYF
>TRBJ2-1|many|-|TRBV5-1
TGCGCCAGCAGCTCAGCCGTAGGGGCAGCCTACAATGAGCAGTTCTTC
CASSSAVGAAYNEQFF
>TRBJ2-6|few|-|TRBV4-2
TGTGCCAGCAGCCAAGAGGGGTCCACGGCGGCTGGGGCCAACGTCCTGACTTTC
CASSQEGSTAAGANVLTF
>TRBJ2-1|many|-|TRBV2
TGTGCCAGCAGTGATGGGGCCGAGGGGTACAATGAGCAGTTCTTC
CASSDGAEGYNEQFF
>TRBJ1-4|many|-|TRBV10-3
TGTGCCATCAGCCAAGGAGGGAACGGTGAAAAACTGTTTTTT
CAISQGGNGEKLFF